This T cell receptor (beta chain) was identified during a study of CD8 T cells in ankylosing spondylitis (dated by TCRdb to the late 2010s). About the study as a whole: The study set out to find disease-linked TCR variants by profiling T cell receptor beta repertoires in ankylosing spondylitis patients and healthy donors. The whole study cohort included roughly 110 healthy donors and 25 ankylosing spondylitis patients. Peripheral blood samples were taken, and synovial fluid was additionally collected from ankylosing spondylitis patients. Overall study outcomes, separate from this receptor: Blood from ankylosing spondylitis patients appeared to be characterized by a TCR beta motif composed of about eight highly homologous amino acid variants. The disease-linked clones were reported as significantly enriched in matched synovial fluid samples from ankylosing spondylitis patients. Some motif variants had previously been reported in the synovial fluid and blood of reactive arthritis patients, which suggests shared mechanisms of disease initiation. In peripheral blood, the disease-linked clones were found at relatively low frequencies and had a CD8+ phenotype.

The junction shows trimming of 5 bases on V and 5 bases on J, plus 3 bases between the germline ends. CDR1 and CDR2 are read off the germline V gene (reference sequence) as SEHNR and FQNEAQ. From its cysteine to its phenylalanine, the CDR3 spans 11 amino acids. Just the 33-base CDR3 DNA is kept, in frame starting at base 1. This clonotype has only a few counts. Its antigen is currently not known. There are no base qualities to consult, and no much larger clone falls within one base. Data came from an Illumina HiSeq 2500. Quantitative 5'-RACE with molecular barcodes was used to prepare TCR beta libraries. Per the authors' processing: A new computational method, built on a probabilistic model of VDJ rearrangement, was used to identify disease-linked TCR variants. TCRdb reprocessed the public reads (quality trimming at Q25 with fastp, clone calling with MiXCR) and kept in-frame beta chains. Rows with one shared CDR3 protein collapse into an entry with the most common genes and DNA. The V and J calls were determined by TCRdb, not by the authors. The table for this sample lists about 200,000 distinct CDR3 sequences; around 7.9% of them were counted only once. The top ten constitute 14% of the sample.

The receptor was derived from a male donor with ankylosing spondylitis. Sequencing input: blood, either unsorted or a sorted T cell fraction (not recorded which). The chain is assembled from TRBV7-9 and TRBJ1-4; no D segment can be confidently identified. The CDR3 reads CASSPNEKLFF. The nucleotides read TGTGCCAGCAGCCCCAATGAAAAACTGTTTTTT.